Presented here are 6 T cell receptor beta chains from one specimen sequenced in a study of blood T cell repertoires in COVID-19. Some clones are missing from TCRdb's copy, which holds only in-frame ones; the method was immunoSEQ multiplex PCR. Here the sample spans hundreds of thousands of clones, around 90% being singletons. The sample consisted of PBMCs or T cells enriched from blood (not recorded which). The source is a woman aged 18-30 years with acute COVID-19.

The V call is TRBV7-2, the J call TRBJ2-5; 7 bases line up with TRBD2. Germline V lookup: CDR1 SGHTA, CDR2 FQGNSA. The trim removed 5 bases at V and 1 base at J, leaving 4 bases unmatched. This CDR3 spans 14 amino acids. In DNA form, the CDR3 reads TGTGCCAGCAGCCCGGGACTAAGCCAAGAGACCCAGTACTTC. It translates to CASSPGLSQETQYF.

The chain employs TRBV9 and TRBJ2-7; 8 nucleotides align to TRBD1. V gave up 3 bases and J gave up 9 bases; unmatched junction bases: 14. CDR1 is SGDLS and CDR2 is YYNGEE in the germline V gene. This CDR3 spans 15 amino acids. The CDR3 sequence: CASSDRGQADRGQYF. In DNA form, the CDR3 reads TGTGCCAGCAGCGACCGGGGACAGGCGGATAGGGGGCAGTACTTC.

CDR3 protein: CASSTGLGSYNEQFF. Here the CDR3 DNA reads TGTGCCAGCAGTACAGGCCTAGGGTCCTACAATGAGCAGTTCTTC. This chain connects TRBV6-5 to TRBJ2-1, with D tentatively TRBD1 (5 bases). The CDR3 extends over 15 amino acids. Looked up from germline, CDR1 is MNHEY and CDR2 is SVGAGI. V was clipped by 5 bases and J by 1 base, with 12 bases between them.

This clone was recorded once. The rearrangement uses TRBV7-2 and TRBJ1-5, with D possibly matching TRBD1 (6 bases). The germline gives CDR1 SGHTA, CDR2 FQGNSA. CDR3 length: 12 residues. Trimming took off 2 bases at V and 7 bases at J, with 6 bases between the two ends. The CDR3 sequence: CASSLQGQPQHF. Here the CDR3 DNA reads TGTGCCAGCAGCTTACAGGGGCAGCCCCAGCATTTT.

The J gene is TRBJ2-7, the V gene TRBV18; TRBD1 aligns across 9 bases. Germline CDR1 is KGHSH and CDR2 is LQKENI. V was pared by 3 bases and J by 2 bases, with 5 bases of the junction left unmatched. This CDR3 is 15 amino acids long. CDR3 in DNA: TGTGCCAGCTCACCCCGGGACAGGGCCACCTACGAGCAGTACTTC. This encodes CASSPRDRATYEQYF. The whole variable domain, remainder taken from reference TRBV18 and TRBJ2-7, is NAGVMQNPRHLVRRRGQEARLRCSPMKGHSHVYWYRQLPEEGLKFMVYLQKENIIDESGMPKERFSAEFPKEGPSILRIQQVVRGDSAAYFCASSPRDRATYEQYFGPGTRLTVT.

J is TRBJ1-1 and V is TRBV5-5; D is unclear. The CDR3 loop spans 13 amino acids. Germline loops: CDR1 SGHKS, CDR2 YYEKEE (reference sequence). V was clipped by 6 bases and J by 3 bases, with 12 bases between them. DNA of the CDR3: TGTGCCAGCACCAAACGGGGAGACACTGAAGCTTTCTTT. Translated, it gives CASTKRGDTEAFF.